This T cell receptor (beta chain) was recovered during a study of blood T cell repertoires in COVID-19. As for the study in general: Sites across the United States, Italy and Spain contributed samples from acute and convalescent COVID-19.

Clones were read by immunoSEQ multiplex PCR, and TCRdb kept only the in-frame ones, dropping some. Of hundreds of thousands of clones listed, roughly 87% are singletons. V lost 3 bases to trimming and J lost 1 base; unmatched junction nucleotides: 11. CDR1 is MNHEY and CDR2 is SMNVEV in the germline V gene (reference sequence). The CDR3 has 20 amino acids. This TCR was sampled from a woman aged 25 to 39 who had recovered from COVID-19. The sequenced material came from PBMCs or T cells enriched from blood (not recorded which). The chain recombines TRBV27 with TRBJ2-1; 14 bases are shared with TRBD2. The CDR3: CASSFLPGLAGEVSYNEQFF. The CDR3 DNA reads TGTGCCAGCAGTTTCCTACCGGGACTAGCGGGAGAGGTTTCCTACAATGAGCAGTTCTTC.